The present TCR beta chain was sequenced within a study of human T cells and chemical hapten exposure. Study findings and constraints: Expanded TCRs formed significantly more large CDR3 similarity clusters than controls.

This clonotype was counted only a few times. What it recognizes is unknown. Individual cDNA molecules (in the library) carried attached unique molecular identifiers. From the RACE reads, TCRdb called clonotypes with MiXCR, one entry per CDR3 protein. Here the sample spans about 64,000 distinct CDR3 sequences, 11% being singletons. Described time point: patch test 3, about 24 weeks after DPC sensitization. Treatment indicated: therapeutic diphenylcyclopropenone sensitization with weekly scalp DPC. This receptor was taken from a woman aged 25 to 45 with alopecia areata. Some clones in this sample may be carry-over from other donors' samples. The source material was whole blood, sampled in connection with sensitization to the hapten diphenylcyclopropenone (DPC).

CDR3 DNA: TGCAGCGTTGAAGAGCAGGGGGTGGATGAAAAACTGTTTTTT. It translates to CSVEEQGVDEKLFF. This chain links TRBV29-1 with TRBJ1-4, with TRBD1 matching 7 bases. The V segment lost 0 bases and the J segment 6 bases; nucleotides outside the gene matches: 4. Germline CDR1 is SQVTM and CDR2 is ANQGSEA. The CDR3 runs to 14 residues.